A selection of T cell receptor beta chains follows, all from one sample in a study of blood T cell repertoires in COVID-19. Clones were sequenced by immunoSEQ multiplex PCR, and TCRdb holds only the in-frame ones, with some missing. The sample gives 45,000 or so clones, about nine tenths of which show up once; around 9.6% is in the top ten. Sequencing was done on a sample of peripheral blood. Every receptor here comes from a woman of 80 years or more with active COVID-19. The CDR3 runs from the conserved cysteine through the conserved F or W. D genes are given only for firm matches.

CDR3 length: 13; J gene: TRBJ2-3; D gene: NA; V gene: TRBV29-1; CDR3 DNA: TGCAGCGGAGCAGGGTTGCGGGGAGATACGCAGTATTTT; CDR3 protein: CSGAGLRGDTQYF
CDR3 length: 14; J gene: TRBJ1-1; D gene: TRBD1; V gene: TRBV7-9; CDR3 DNA: TGTGCCAGCAGCTGGGGACAGGGGAACACTGAAGCTTTCTTT; CDR3 protein: CASSWGQGNTEAFF
CDR3 length: 15; J gene: TRBJ2-5; D gene: TRBD2; V gene: TRBV7-2; CDR3 DNA: TGTGCCAGCAGCCCACCGGGACTAGCGATGGAGACCCAGTACTTC; CDR3 protein: CASSPPGLAMETQYF
CDR3 length: 14; J gene: TRBJ2-7; D gene: NA; V gene: TRBV21-1; CDR3 DNA: TGTGCCACCAAACTCACGGGACTAGTTTCCGAGCAGTACTTC; CDR3 protein: CATKLTGLVSEQYF
CDR3 length: 15; J gene: TRBJ2-7; D gene: TRBD1; V gene: TRBV5-1; CDR3 DNA: TGCGCCAGCAGCTTGGCCGGGACAGGGACGGGCGAGCAGTACTTC; CDR3 protein: CASSLAGTGTGEQYF
CDR3 length: 14; J gene: TRBJ1-2; D gene: TRBD1; V gene: TRBV2; CDR3 DNA: TGTGCCAGCAGTGAGGCAGGGGGGAACTATGGCTACACCTTC; CDR3 protein: CASSEAGGNYGYTF
CDR3 length: 14; J gene: TRBJ2-7; D gene: NA; V gene: TRBV6-2/TRBV6-3; CDR3 DNA: TGTGCCAGCAGTTATTGGGCGACCGTCAACGAGCAGTACTTC; CDR3 protein: CASSYWATVNEQYF
CDR3 length: 14; J gene: TRBJ1-2; D gene: NA; V gene: TRBV5-4; CDR3 DNA: TGTGCCAGCAGCCCTAGAAGCGGATCGCGTGGCTACACCTTC; CDR3 protein: CASSPRSGSRGYTF
CDR3 length: 17; J gene: TRBJ2-1; D gene: NA; V gene: TRBV9; CDR3 DNA: TGTGCCAGCAGCACCCAACTACAGGGTTGGGGCTACAATGAGCAGTTCTTC; CDR3 protein: CASSTQLQGWGYNEQFF
CDR3 length: 16; J gene: TRBJ2-4; D gene: TRBD1; V gene: TRBV18; CDR3 DNA: TGTGCCAGCTCACCACCCTTGGGACAGGGACAAAACATTCAGTACTTC; CDR3 protein: CASSPPLGQGQNIQYF
CDR3 length: 17; J gene: TRBJ1-4; D gene: TRBD1; V gene: TRBV6-2/TRBV6-3; CDR3 DNA: TGTGCCAGCAGTTACTCGGGACAGACATCCCGGAATGAAAAACTGTTTTTT; CDR3 protein: CASSYSGQTSRNEKLFF
CDR3 length: 14; J gene: TRBJ1-2; D gene: NA; V gene: TRBV5-4; CDR3 DNA: TGTGCCAGCAGCCAAGTAGGGGGGGGCTATGGCTACACCTTC; CDR3 protein: CASSQVGGGYGYTF
CDR3 length: 15; J gene: TRBJ2-1; D gene: NA; V gene: TRBV9; CDR3 DNA: TGTGCCAGCAGCGATCTAGGGGCTTCAGGGGTTCGGCAGTTCTTC; CDR3 protein: CASSDLGASGVRQFF
CDR3 length: 12; J gene: TRBJ2-7; D gene: NA; V gene: TRBV7-9; CDR3 DNA: TGTGCCAGCAGCCACCAGGACTACGAGCAGTACTTC; CDR3 protein: CASSHQDYEQYF
CDR3 length: 14; J gene: TRBJ1-5; D gene: TRBD1; V gene: TRBV10-1; CDR3 DNA: TGCGCCAGCAGCTCAGGGGGTAACGATCAGCCCCAGCATTTT; CDR3 protein: CASSSGGNDQPQHF
CDR3 length: 14; J gene: TRBJ2-2; D gene: NA; V gene: TRBV6-5; CDR3 DNA: TGTGCCAGCCCGGAGACGGCGAACACCGGGGAGCTGTTTTTT; CDR3 protein: CASPETANTGELFF